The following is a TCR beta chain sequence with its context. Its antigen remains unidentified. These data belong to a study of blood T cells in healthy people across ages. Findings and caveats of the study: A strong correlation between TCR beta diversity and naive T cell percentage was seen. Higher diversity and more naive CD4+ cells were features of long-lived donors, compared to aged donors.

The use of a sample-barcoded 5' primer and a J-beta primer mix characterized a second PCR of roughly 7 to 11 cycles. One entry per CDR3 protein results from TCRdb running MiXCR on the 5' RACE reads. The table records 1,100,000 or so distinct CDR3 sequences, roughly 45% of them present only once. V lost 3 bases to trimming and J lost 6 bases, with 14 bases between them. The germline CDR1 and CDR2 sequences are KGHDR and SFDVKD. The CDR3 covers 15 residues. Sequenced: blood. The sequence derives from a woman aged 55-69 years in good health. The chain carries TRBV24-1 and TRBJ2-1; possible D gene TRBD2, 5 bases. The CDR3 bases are TGTGCCACCAGTGATCCACCGCGGGCTGCCAATGAGCAGTTCTTC. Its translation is CATSDPPRAANEQFF.